This T cell receptor beta chain is from a study of cytomegalovirus exposure and HLA in healthy donors. Study at large: Around 89 million unique TCRs from HLA-typed donors made up an early data release. Out of several hundred genotyped donors, 81% belonged to the Caucasian-associated ancestry cluster. Notes on the study in general: A later analysis found most CMV-associated TCR beta chains apparently HLA-restricted.

In the case of this clone: The antigen remains unidentified.

The PCR used 60 Vbeta and 13 Jbeta primers. Clones were read by immunoSEQ multiplex PCR, and TCRdb kept only the in-frame ones, dropping some. The table shows over 100,000 clones, with roughly 80% occurring only once. Sequenced input: PBMCs. The sequence was obtained from a female donor in good health and CMV-seronegative.

The CDR3 here is CASSLSERLEQYF. CDR3 in DNA: TGTGCCAGCAGCTTATCCGAGCGACTCGAGCAGTACTTC. This sequence joins TRBV7-6 and TRBJ2-7, with D unclear. The CDR3 is made up of 13 amino acids. The germline V and J ends were trimmed by 2 bases and 6 bases, with 11 bases remaining between them. In germline, CDR1 is SGHVS, CDR2 FNYEAQ.